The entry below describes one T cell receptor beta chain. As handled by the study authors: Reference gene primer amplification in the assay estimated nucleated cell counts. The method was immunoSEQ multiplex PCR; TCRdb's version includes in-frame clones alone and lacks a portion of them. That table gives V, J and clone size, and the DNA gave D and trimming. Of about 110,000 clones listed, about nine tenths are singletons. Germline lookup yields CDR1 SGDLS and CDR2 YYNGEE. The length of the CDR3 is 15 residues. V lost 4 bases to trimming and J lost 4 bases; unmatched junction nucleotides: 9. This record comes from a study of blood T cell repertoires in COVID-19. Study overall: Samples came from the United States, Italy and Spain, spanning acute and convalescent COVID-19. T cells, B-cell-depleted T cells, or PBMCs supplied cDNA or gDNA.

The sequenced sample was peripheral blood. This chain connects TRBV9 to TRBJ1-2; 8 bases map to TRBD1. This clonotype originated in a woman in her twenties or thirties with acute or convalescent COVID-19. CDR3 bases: TGTGCCAGCAGCTCGCCGGGACAGGAAATCTATGGCTACACCTTC. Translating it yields CASSSPGQEIYGYTF.